This TCR beta chain was found in a study of blood T cell repertoires in COVID-19. Study as a whole: Both acute and convalescent COVID-19 samples were obtained from the United States, Italy and Spain.

Only in-frame clones appear in the TCRdb table, and some are missing; sequencing was by immunoSEQ multiplex PCR. This table holds 17,000 or so clones, about 87% found once. The CDR3 is made up of 17 amino acids. J was trimmed by 5 bases and V by 3 bases; bases with no gene match: 11. Germline-derived CDR1 and CDR2 are SGHNT and YENEEA. This clonotype was obtained from a human donor in a cohort sampled during active COVID-19. Sequencing was carried out using peripheral blood. The chain couples TRBV11-3 to TRBJ2-1, with 9 bases identical to TRBD2. The CDR3 protein is CASSFVRIGLAHNEQFF. DNA of the CDR3: TGTGCCAGCAGCTTCGTCCGGATCGGACTAGCGCACAATGAGCAGTTCTTC.